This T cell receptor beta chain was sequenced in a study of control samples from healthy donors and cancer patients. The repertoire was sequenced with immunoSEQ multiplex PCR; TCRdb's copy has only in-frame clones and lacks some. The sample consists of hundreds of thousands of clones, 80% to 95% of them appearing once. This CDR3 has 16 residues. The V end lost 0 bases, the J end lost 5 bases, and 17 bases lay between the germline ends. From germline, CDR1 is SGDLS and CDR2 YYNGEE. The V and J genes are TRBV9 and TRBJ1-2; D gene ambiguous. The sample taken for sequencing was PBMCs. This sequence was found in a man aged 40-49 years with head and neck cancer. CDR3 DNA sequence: TGTGCCAGCAGCGTAGGCGGGTCGGGCTTTACTTATGGCTACACCTTC. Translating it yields CASSVGGSGFTYGYTF. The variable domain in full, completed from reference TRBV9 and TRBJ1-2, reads DSGVTQTPKHLITATGQRVTLRCSPRSGDLSVYWYQQSLDQGLQFLIQYYNGEERAKGNILERFSAQQFPDLHSELNLSSLELGDSALYFCASSVGGSGFTYGYTFGSGTRLTVV.